This TCR beta chain was sequenced in a study of chemoradiotherapy in HPV16-positive cancers. Study at large: A couple of HPV16-positive patients' cells yielded candidate HPV-specific clones and common motifs.

Points from the study as a whole: The functional HPV-specific definition rests on just a couple of HPV16-positive patients. Candidate HPV-specific clones and E7-related TCR motifs grew in tumor during treatment.

The CDR3 runs to 15 residues. The V end lost 1 base, the J end lost 1 base, and 11 bases lay between the germline ends. Germline V gene lookup returns CDR1 SGHRS and CDR2 YFSETQ. Remarks on this clone: Antigen specificity is unknown.

The data were produced by immunoSEQ multiplex PCR, yet TCRdb's version contains in-frame clones alone and is incomplete. The sample consists of 7,900 or so clones, 75% to 85% of them appearing once. Repertoires were sampled repeatedly during chemoradiotherapy. Sampling took place from a patient who underwent chemoradiotherapy. The receptor comes from a human donor with HPV-associated anogenital cancer. This rearrangement joins TRBV5-1 to TRBJ1-1; D is possibly TRBD1 (5 bases). The CDR3, as DNA: TGCGCCAGCAGCTTGCAGTTGGGGGAGAACACTGAAGCTTTCTTT. As protein: CASSLQLGENTEAFF.